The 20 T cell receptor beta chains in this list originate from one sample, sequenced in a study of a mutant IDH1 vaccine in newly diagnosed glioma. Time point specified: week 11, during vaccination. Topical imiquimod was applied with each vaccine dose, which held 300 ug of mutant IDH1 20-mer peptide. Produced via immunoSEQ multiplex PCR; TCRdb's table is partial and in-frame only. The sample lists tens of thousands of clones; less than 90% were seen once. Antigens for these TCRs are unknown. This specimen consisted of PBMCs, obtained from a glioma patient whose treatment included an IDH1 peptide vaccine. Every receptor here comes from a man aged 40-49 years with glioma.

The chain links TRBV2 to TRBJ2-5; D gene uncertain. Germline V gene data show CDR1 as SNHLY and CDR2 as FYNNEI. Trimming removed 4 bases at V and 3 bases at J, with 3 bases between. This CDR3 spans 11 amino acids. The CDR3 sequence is CASSVEETQYF. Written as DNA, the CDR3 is TGTGCCAGCAGTGTTGAAGAGACCCAGTACTTC.

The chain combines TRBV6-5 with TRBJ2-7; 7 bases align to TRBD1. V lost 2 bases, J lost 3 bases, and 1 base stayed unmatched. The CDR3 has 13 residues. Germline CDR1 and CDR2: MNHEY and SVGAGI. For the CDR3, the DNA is TGTGCCAGCAGTTACAGACAGGGCTACGAGCAGTACTTC. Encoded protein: CASSYRQGYEQYF.

The DNA of the CDR3 is TGCAGCGTTGAGGGTGCGGATGATACCTACGAGCAGTACTTC. It translates to CSVEGADDTYEQYF. The chain joins TRBV29-1 to TRBJ2-7; no reliable D call. This CDR3 has 14 residues. Trimming stripped 3 bases from V and 2 bases from J, with 14 bases between. The V gene's germline CDR1 is SQVTM and CDR2 ANQGSEA.

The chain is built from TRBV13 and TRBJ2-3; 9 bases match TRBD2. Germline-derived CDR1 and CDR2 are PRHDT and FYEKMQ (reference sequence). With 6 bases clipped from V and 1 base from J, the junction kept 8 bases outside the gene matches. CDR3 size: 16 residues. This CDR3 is CASSSPQREGTDTQYF. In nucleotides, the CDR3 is TGTGCCAGCAGTTCCCCTCAGCGGGAGGGCACAGATACGCAGTATTTT.

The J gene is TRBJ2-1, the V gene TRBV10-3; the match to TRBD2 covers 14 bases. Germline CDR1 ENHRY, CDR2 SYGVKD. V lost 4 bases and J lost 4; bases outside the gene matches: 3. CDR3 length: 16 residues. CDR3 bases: TGTGCCATCAGTGCCGGGACTAGCGGGAGTTACAATGAGCAGTTCTTC. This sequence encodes CAISAGTSGSYNEQFF.

The CDR3 loop is CASRKNEYSNQPQHF. The CDR3 nucleotides are TGTGCCAGCAGGAAGAATGAATATAGCAATCAGCCCCAGCATTTT. This chain uses TRBV6-1 with TRBJ1-5; no reliable D call. The CDR3 runs 15 residues. V dropped 6 bases and J dropped 0 bases, with 12 bases sitting between them. CDR1 MNHNS and CDR2 SASEGT come from the germline V gene.

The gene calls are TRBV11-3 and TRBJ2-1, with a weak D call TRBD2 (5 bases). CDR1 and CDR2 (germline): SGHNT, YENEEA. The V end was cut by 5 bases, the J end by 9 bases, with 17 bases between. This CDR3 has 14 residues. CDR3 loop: CASSPAGSYLEQFF. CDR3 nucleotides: TGTGCCAGCAGCCCGGCGGGTTCGTACCTTGAGCAGTTCTTC.

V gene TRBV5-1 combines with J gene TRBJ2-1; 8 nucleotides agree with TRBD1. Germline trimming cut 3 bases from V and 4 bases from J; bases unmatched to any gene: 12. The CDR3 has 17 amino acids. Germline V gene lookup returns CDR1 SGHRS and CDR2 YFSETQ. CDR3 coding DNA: TGCGCCAGCAGCTCTAAAGCTCAGGGGGCTTTTTACAATGAGCAGTTCTTC. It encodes CASSSKAQGAFYNEQFF.

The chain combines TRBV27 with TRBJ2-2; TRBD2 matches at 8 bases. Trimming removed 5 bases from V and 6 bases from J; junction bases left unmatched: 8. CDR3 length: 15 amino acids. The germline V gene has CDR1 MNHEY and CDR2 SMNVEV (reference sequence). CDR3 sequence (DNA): TGTGCCAGCAGTCCTTACCGGACTAGCCCCGGGGAGCTGTTTTTT. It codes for CASSPYRTSPGELFF.

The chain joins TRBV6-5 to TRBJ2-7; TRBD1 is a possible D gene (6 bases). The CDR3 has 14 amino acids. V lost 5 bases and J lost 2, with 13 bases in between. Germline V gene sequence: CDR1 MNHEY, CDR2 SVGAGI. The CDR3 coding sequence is TGTGCCAGCAGTCCCCCCCGGGACACCTACGAGCAGTACTTC. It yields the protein CASSPPRDTYEQYF.

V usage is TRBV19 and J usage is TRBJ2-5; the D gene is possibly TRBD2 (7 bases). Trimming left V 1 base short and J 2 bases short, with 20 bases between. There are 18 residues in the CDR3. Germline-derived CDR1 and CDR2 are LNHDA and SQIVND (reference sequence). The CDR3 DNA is TGTGCCAGTAGTATAGGGAGGGGGGGCTGGCGGGGGCAAGAGACCCAGTACTTC. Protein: CASSIGRGGWRGQETQYF.

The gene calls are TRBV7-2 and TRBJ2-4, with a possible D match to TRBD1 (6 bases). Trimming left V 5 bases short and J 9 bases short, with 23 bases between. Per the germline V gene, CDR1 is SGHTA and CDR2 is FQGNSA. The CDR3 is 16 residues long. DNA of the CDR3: TGTGCCAGCAGCCTCCGGGATGGCAGGGGAGTAAGCATTCAGTACTTC. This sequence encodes CASSLRDGRGVSIQYF. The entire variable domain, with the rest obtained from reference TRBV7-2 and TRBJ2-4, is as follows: GAGVSQSPSNKVTEKGKDVELRCDPISGHTALYWYRQSLGQGLEFLIYFQGNSAPDKSGLPSDRFSAERTGGSVSTLTIQRTQQEDSAVYLCASSLRDGRGVSIQYFGAGTRLSVL.

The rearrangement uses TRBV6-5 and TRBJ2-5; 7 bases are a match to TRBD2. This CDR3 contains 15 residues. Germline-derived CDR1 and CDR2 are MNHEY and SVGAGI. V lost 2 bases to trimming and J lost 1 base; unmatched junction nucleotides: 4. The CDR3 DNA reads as TGTGCCAGCAGTTACGGCGGGAGCGGCCAAGAGACCCAGTACTTC. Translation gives CASSYGGSGQETQYF.

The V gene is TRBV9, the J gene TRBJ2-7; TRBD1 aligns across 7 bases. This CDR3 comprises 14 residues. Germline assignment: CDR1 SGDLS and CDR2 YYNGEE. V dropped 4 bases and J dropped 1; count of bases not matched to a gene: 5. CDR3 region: CASSPEGQSYEQYF. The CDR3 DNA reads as TGTGCCAGCAGCCCCGAGGGACAGTCCTACGAGCAGTACTTC.

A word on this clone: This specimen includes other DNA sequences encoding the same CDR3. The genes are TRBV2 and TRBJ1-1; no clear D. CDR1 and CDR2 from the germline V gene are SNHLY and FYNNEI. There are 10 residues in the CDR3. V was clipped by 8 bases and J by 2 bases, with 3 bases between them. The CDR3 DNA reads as TGTGCCAGCCGAAACACTGAAGCTTTCTTT. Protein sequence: CASRNTEAFF. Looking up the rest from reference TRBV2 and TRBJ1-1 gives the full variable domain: EPEVTQTPSHQVTQMGQEVILRCVPISNHLYFYWYRQILGQKVEFLVSFYNNEISEKSEIFDDQFSVERPDGSNFTLKIRSTKLEDSAMYFCASRNTEAFFGQGTRLTVV.

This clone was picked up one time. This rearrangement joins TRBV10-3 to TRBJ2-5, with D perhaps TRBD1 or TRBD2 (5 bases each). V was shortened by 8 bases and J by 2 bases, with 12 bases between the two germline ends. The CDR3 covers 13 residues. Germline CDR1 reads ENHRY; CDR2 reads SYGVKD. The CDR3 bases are TGTGCCATCTTAAGGGACCTTCAAGAGACCCAGTACTTC. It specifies CAILRDLQETQYF.

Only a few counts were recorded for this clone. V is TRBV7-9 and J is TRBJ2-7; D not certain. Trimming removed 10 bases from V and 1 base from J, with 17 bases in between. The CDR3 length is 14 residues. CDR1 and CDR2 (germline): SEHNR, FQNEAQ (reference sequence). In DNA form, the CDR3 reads TGTGCCACGGGCTCGATCGGGCTATCCTACGAGCAGTACTTC. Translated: CATGSIGLSYEQYF.

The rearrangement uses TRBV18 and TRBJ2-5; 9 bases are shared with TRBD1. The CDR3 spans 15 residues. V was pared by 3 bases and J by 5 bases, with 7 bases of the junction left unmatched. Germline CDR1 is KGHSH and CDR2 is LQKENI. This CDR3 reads CASSPGTGKAETQYF. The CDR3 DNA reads TGTGCCAGCTCACCCGGGACAGGGAAGGCGGAGACCCAGTACTTC.

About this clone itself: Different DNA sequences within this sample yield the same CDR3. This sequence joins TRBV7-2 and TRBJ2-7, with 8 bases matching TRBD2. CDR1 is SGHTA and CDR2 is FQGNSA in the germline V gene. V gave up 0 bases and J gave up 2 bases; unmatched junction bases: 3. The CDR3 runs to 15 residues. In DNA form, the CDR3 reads TGTGCCAGCAGCTTAGCAACGGGACTAGCCTACGAGCAGTACTTC. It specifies CASSLATGLAYEQYF.

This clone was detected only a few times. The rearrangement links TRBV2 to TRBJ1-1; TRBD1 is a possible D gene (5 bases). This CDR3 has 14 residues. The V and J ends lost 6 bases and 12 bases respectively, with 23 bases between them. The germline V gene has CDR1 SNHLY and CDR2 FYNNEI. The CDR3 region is CASRDKGWVGETFF. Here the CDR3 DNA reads TGTGCCAGCAGGGACAAGGGCTGGGTTGGTGAGACTTTCTTT.